A selection of T cell receptor beta chains follows, all from one sample in a study of cytomegalovirus exposure and HLA in healthy donors. The repertoire was sequenced with immunoSEQ multiplex PCR; TCRdb's copy has only in-frame clones and lacks some. The data hold approximately 170,000 clones, with around 78% observed a single time. Sample: PBMCs. The receptors derive from a man aged 35 to 55 in good health and CMV-seronegative. CDR3s include the opening cysteine and the closing phenylalanine or tryptophan. The order of the fields is V gene, J gene, clone size, D gene, CDR3 protein, CDR3 DNA. D genes are given only for firm matches. For some rows the clone size is stated as once, few or many, or as a class when expanded; others skip it.

>TRBV28|TRBJ2-7|NA|TRBD1
CASTRDSLVSYEQYF
TGTGCCAGCACCCGGGACAGTCTCGTCTCCTACGAGCAGTACTTC
>TRBV5-6|TRBJ2-7|few|NA
CASSLGGRGEQYF
TGTGCCAGCAGCCTAGGGGGTCGGGGCGAGCAGTACTTC
>TRBV2|TRBJ1-5|NA|NA
CASSEAHLSQPQHF
TGTGCCAGCAGTGAAGCGCACTTAAGTCAGCCCCAGCATTTT
>TRBV5-6|TRBJ2-3|few|NA
CASSLSDTQYF
TGTGCCAGCAGCTTGTCGGATACGCAGTATTTT
>TRBV29-1|TRBJ1-1|NA|NA
CSVRTTPMNTEAFF
TGCAGCGTTAGGACAACACCTATGAACACTGAAGCTTTCTTT
>TRBV27|TRBJ2-1|NA|TRBD2
CASRGLAASYNEQFF
TGTGCCAGCAGAGGACTAGCGGCCTCCTACAATGAGCAGTTCTTC
>TRBV19|TRBJ2-2|NA|NA
CASSIVTPGTGELFF
TGTGCCAGTAGTATAGTCACACCGGGCACCGGGGAGCTGTTTTTT
>TRBV7-3|TRBJ2-1|NA|TRBD2
CASSSAGTSLNEQFF
TGTGCCAGCAGCTCGGCCGGGACTAGCCTCAATGAGCAGTTCTTC
>TRBV9|TRBJ2-4|few|NA
CASSVGLAKNIQYF
TGTGCCAGCAGCGTAGGGCTAGCCAAAAACATTCAGTACTTC
>TRBV7-9|TRBJ2-5|NA|TRBD2
CASSVLAGYQETQYF
TGTGCCAGCAGCGTACTAGCGGGGTACCAAGAGACCCAGTACTTC
>TRBV5-6|TRBJ2-3|NA|TRBD2
CASSGGLTSGRTDTQYF
TGTGCCAGCAGCGGGGGTCTCACTAGCGGGAGAACAGATACGCAGTATTTT
>TRBV14|TRBJ2-5|NA|NA
CASSQDVLETQYF
TGTGCCAGCAGCCAAGACGTCCTAGAGACCCAGTACTTC
>TRBV5-1|TRBJ2-7|few|NA
CASSGGTAFDEQYF
TGCGCCAGCAGCGGCGGGACAGCCTTCGACGAGCAGTACTTC
>TRBV14|TRBJ2-1|NA|NA
CASSQDFGYNEQFF
TGTGCCAGCAGCCAAGACTTCGGGTACAATGAGCAGTTCTTC